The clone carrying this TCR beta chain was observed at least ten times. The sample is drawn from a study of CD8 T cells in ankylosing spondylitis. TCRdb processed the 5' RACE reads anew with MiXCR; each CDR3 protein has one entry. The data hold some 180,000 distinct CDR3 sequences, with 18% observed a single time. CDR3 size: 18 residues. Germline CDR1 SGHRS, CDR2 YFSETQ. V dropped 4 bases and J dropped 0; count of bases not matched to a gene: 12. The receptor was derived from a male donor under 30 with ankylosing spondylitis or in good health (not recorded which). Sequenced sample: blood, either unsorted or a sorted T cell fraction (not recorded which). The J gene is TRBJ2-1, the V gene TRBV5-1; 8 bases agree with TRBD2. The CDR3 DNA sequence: TGCGCCAGCAGCCCCGAGACAATCGGGACTAGCTCCTACAATGAGCAGTTCTTC. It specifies CASSPETIGTSSYNEQFF.